This is a list of T cell receptor beta chains from one sample in a study of T-cell reconstitution after alpha-beta-depleted transplantation in children. TCRdb recomputed calls from the PCR reads with MiXCR, one row per CDR3 protein. The table includes nearly 550,000 distinct CDR3 sequences, 15% to 20% detected once. The material sequenced was PBMCs from the stem cell graft donor, taken from the stem cell graft. These receptors originate from a human donor who donated a stem cell graft to a child with acute lymphoblastic leukemia. Both conserved end residues are part of each CDR3. A D gene is named only where the DNA matches it firmly. The size of a clone is reported for some rows only, either as once, few or many, or as a class for expanded clones.

J: TRBJ1-2; D: TRBD1; V: TRBV3-1; size: few; DNA: TGTGCCAGCAGCCTGGGGACAGGGAGGAGGTTTGGCTACACCTTC; CDR3: CASSLGTGRRFGYTF
J: TRBJ1-5; D: TRBD1; V: TRBV12-3/TRBV12-4; size: many; DNA: TGTGCCAGCAGCCCCGGGACAGGGGGTCAGCCCCAGCATTTT; CDR3: CASSPGTGGQPQHF
J: TRBJ2-1; D: .; V: TRBV11-3; size: .; DNA: TGTGCCAGCAGCTTAGTGGGAGGTCGGGAGCAGTTCTTC; CDR3: CASSLVGGREQFF
J: TRBJ2-7; D: TRBD2; V: TRBV10-1; size: few; DNA: TGCGCCAGCAGTGAGGCTAGCGGCTCTTACGAGCAGTACTTC; CDR3: CASSEASGSYEQYF
J: TRBJ2-5; D: .; V: TRBV3-1; size: few; DNA: TGTGCCAGCAGCCAAGACCGAGGGGTCGAGACCCAGTACTTC; CDR3: CASSQDRGVETQYF
J: TRBJ1-2; D: .; V: TRBV12-3/TRBV12-4; size: few; DNA: TGTGCCAGCAGTTTTAACAGGGAAGTTGTTGGCTACACCTTC; CDR3: CASSFNREVVGYTF
J: TRBJ2-3; D: .; V: TRBV18; size: .; DNA: TGTGCCAGCTCAACGGTTATCACAGATACGCAGTATTTT; CDR3: CASSTVITDTQYF
J: TRBJ2-3; D: .; V: TRBV19; size: .; DNA: TGTGCCACCAGGCCGGGCAGCACAGATACGCAGTATTTT; CDR3: CATRPGSTDTQYF
J: TRBJ2-5; D: TRBD2; V: TRBV3-1; size: .; DNA: TGTGCCAGCAGCCCCCTGACTAGCGGATTCCAAGAGACCCAGTACTTC; CDR3: CASSPLTSGFQETQYF
J: TRBJ1-5; D: .; V: TRBV27; size: .; DNA: TGTGCCAGCAGTCCAAGGGGCGCGCGAACAGGGCATCGGCAGCCCCAGCATTTT; CDR3: CASSPRGARTGHRQPQHF
J: TRBJ2-3; D: .; V: TRBV7-6; size: few; DNA: TGTGCCAGCAGCCTCCGATTACGGGCCACAGATACGCAGTATTTT; CDR3: CASSLRLRATDTQYF
J: TRBJ2-3; D: TRBD2; V: TRBV12-3/TRBV12-4; size: many; DNA: TGTGCCAGCAGTCCAAGGCGGGGGTATACAGATACGCAGTATTTT; CDR3: CASSPRRGYTDTQYF
J: TRBJ1-1; D: TRBD1; V: TRBV5-1; size: .; DNA: TGCGCCAGCAGCTCCCCCGGACAGGGGGTTTCTGAAGCTTTCTTT; CDR3: CASSSPGQGVSEAFF
J: TRBJ1-5; D: TRBD1; V: TRBV7-9; size: few; DNA: TGTGCCAGCTCCCAGACAGGGGGCAAGGTGGCCAATCAGCCCCAGCATTTT; CDR3: CASSQTGGKVANQPQHF
J: TRBJ2-5; D: .; V: TRBV12-3/TRBV12-4; size: .; DNA: TGTGCCAGCAGTTTCGGCAGCCAAGAGACCCAGTACTTC; CDR3: CASSFGSQETQYF
J: TRBJ2-5; D: TRBD2; V: TRBV6-1; size: .; DNA: TGTGCCAGCACCCTCGGGGCTAGCGGGCAAGAGACCCAGTACTTC; CDR3: CASTLGASGQETQYF
J: TRBJ2-1; D: .; V: TRBV27; size: .; DNA: TGTGCCAGCAGCACGAGACAGGCCGACAATGAGCAGTTCTTC; CDR3: CASSTRQADNEQFF
J: TRBJ2-7; D: .; V: TRBV7-9; size: few; DNA: TGTGCCAGCAGCGTTGCCGGGACTGTCGCCGACGAGCAGTACTTC; CDR3: CASSVAGTVADEQYF
J: TRBJ2-3; D: TRBD2; V: TRBV4-2; size: .; DNA: TGTGCCAGCAGCGTTAGCGGGAGGGCCGTAACAGATACGCAGTATTTT; CDR3: CASSVSGRAVTDTQYF
J: TRBJ2-7; D: .; V: TRBV24-1; size: few; DNA: TGTGCCACCAGTGAGGGGGAAGGGGCCGCCGAGCAGTACTTC; CDR3: CATSEGEGAAEQYF
J: TRBJ1-2; D: TRBD1; V: TRBV10-3; size: few; DNA: TGTGCCACGTTCTACCCGGGACAGGGAAACTATGGCTACACCTTC; CDR3: CATFYPGQGNYGYTF
J: TRBJ2-6; D: .; V: TRBV12-3/TRBV12-4; size: once; DNA: TGTGCCAGCAGTCTCAATACTGGGGCCAACGTCCTGACTTTC; CDR3: CASSLNTGANVLTF
J: TRBJ2-5; D: .; V: TRBV7-8; size: few; DNA: TGTGCCAGCAGCTTAGAGAGCGTCGTGGTAGCGGAAGAGACCCAGTACTTC; CDR3: CASSLESVVVAEETQYF
J: TRBJ2-3; D: TRBD1; V: TRBV27; size: .; DNA: TGTGCCAGTAGGACAGGGGGCGCGGATACGCAGTATTTT; CDR3: CASRTGGADTQYF
J: TRBJ2-1; D: TRBD1; V: TRBV20-1; size: few; DNA: TGCAGTGCTAGGGCCGGGACAGGGGCGTCTTGGGCGCAGTTCTTC; CDR3: CSARAGTGASWAQFF
J: TRBJ2-3; D: TRBD2; V: TRBV3-1; size: few; DNA: TGTGCCAGCAGCCGCGGGACTAGCGAGTCGACAGATACGCAGTATTTT; CDR3: CASSRGTSESTDTQYF
J: TRBJ1-3; D: TRBD1; V: TRBV12-3/TRBV12-4; size: few; DNA: TGTGCCAGCAGGGGACAGGGGAAAGGTGGAAACACCATATATTTT; CDR3: CASRGQGKGGNTIYF
J: TRBJ2-3; D: TRBD2; V: TRBV20-1; size: few; DNA: TGCAGTGCTAAAGGAGCGGGAGGAAGCGGTACGCAGTATTTT; CDR3: CSAKGAGGSGTQYF
J: TRBJ1-1; D: .; V: TRBV5-1; size: few; DNA: TGCGCCAGCAGCCTGTGGACAGCCGACTATGAAGCTTTCTTT; CDR3: CASSLWTADYEAFF
J: TRBJ2-1; D: TRBD2; V: TRBV5-1; size: few; DNA: TGCGCCAGCAGCTTGGCTAGCGGGAGGACCAGCTCCTACAATGAGCAGTTCTTC; CDR3: CASSLASGRTSSYNEQFF
J: TRBJ2-1; D: .; V: TRBV6-5; size: few; DNA: TGTGCCAGCAGTTCGGGGTTCTACAATGAGCAGTTCTTC; CDR3: CASSSGFYNEQFF
J: TRBJ2-3; D: .; V: TRBV10-1; size: .; DNA: TGCGCCAGCAGTGGTGGGCCCGACGGGGCGGATACGCAGTATTTT; CDR3: CASSGGPDGADTQYF
J: TRBJ2-1; D: .; V: TRBV15; size: few; DNA: TGTGCCACCAGTAAAGCGAGGGCCACCTACAATGAGCAGTTCTTC; CDR3: CATSKARATYNEQFF
J: TRBJ1-1; D: .; V: TRBV5-1; size: many; DNA: TGTGCCAGCAGCTTGGGTTTGACTGAAGCTTTCTTT; CDR3: CASSLGLTEAFF
J: TRBJ1-2; D: .; V: TRBV6-5; size: few; DNA: TGTGCCAGCAGCCCACGGGGGGCGACCTATGGCTACACCTTC; CDR3: CASSPRGATYGYTF
J: TRBJ2-2; D: TRBD2; V: TRBV11-2; size: .; DNA: TGTGCCAGCAGCTTAAACAGCGGGAGAGCCGGGGAGCTGTTTTTT; CDR3: CASSLNSGRAGELFF
J: TRBJ2-5; D: .; V: TRBV20-1; size: few; DNA: TGCAGTGCGGGCACGGGCGGGTCGATCCAAGAGACCCAGTACTTC; CDR3: CSAGTGGSIQETQYF
J: TRBJ1-5; D: .; V: TRBV29-1; size: few; DNA: TGCAGCGTTTTATACAGGAGCAATCAGCCCCAGCATTTT; CDR3: CSVLYRSNQPQHF
J: TRBJ2-6; D: .; V: TRBV7-9; size: .; DNA: TGTGCCAGCAGCTTATTTACGGGATCTGGGGCCAACGTCCTGACTTTC; CDR3: CASSLFTGSGANVLTF
J: TRBJ2-2; D: .; V: TRBV5-1; size: few; DNA: TGCGCCAGCAGCTTGCCGCAGGGGAACACCGGGGAGCTGTTTTTT; CDR3: CASSLPQGNTGELFF
J: TRBJ2-7; D: TRBD2; V: TRBV29-1; size: .; DNA: TGCAGCGTTGAACCTCTAGCGGGACCGGGAGACGGGCAGTACTTC; CDR3: CSVEPLAGPGDGQYF
J: TRBJ1-5; D: .; V: TRBV5-6; size: .; DNA: TGTGCCAGCAGCTTGGATCCGGCGGCGCCCCAGCATTTT; CDR3: CASSLDPAAPQHF
J: TRBJ1-2; D: TRBD1; V: TRBV20-1; size: .; DNA: TGCAGTGCAACCCCCGTCCCGGGACAGGGTGGGGATTATGGCTACACCTTC; CDR3: CSATPVPGQGGDYGYTF
J: TRBJ2-2; D: .; V: TRBV11-3; size: many; DNA: TGTGCCAGCAGCCCAACCGCGTCACCGGGGGAGCTGTTTTTT; CDR3: CASSPTASPGELFF
J: TRBJ1-2; D: TRBD1; V: TRBV7-2; size: few; DNA: TGTGCCAGCAGCTTAGAACCAGGGGGCTATGGCTACACCTTC; CDR3: CASSLEPGGYGYTF
J: TRBJ2-6; D: .; V: TRBV4-1; size: few; DNA: TGCGCCAGCAGCCAAGTATCTGCAGGATACTCTGGGGCCAACGTCCTGACTTTC; CDR3: CASSQVSAGYSGANVLTF
J: TRBJ2-7; D: .; V: TRBV7-8; size: .; DNA: TGTGCCAGCAGCTACCCGGACACTCACTACGAGCAGTACTTC; CDR3: CASSYPDTHYEQYF